The 20 T cell receptor beta chains listed next were all sequenced from one sample in a study of T-cell reconstitution after alpha-beta-depleted transplantation in children. It was with unique molecular identifiers that the TCRbeta library was prepared. TCRdb reanalysed the PCR reads using MiXCR and keeps one entry per CDR3 protein. This sample has over 300,000 distinct CDR3 sequences, with around 10% found just once. The sample in question was PBMCs from the stem cell graft donor, obtained from the stem cell graft. The receptor set was obtained from a human donor who donated a stem cell graft to a child with acute lymphoblastic leukemia.

In its sample, this clonotype was seen a few times. The J gene is TRBJ2-7, the V gene TRBV5-1; D unclear. From germline, CDR1 is SGHRS and CDR2 YFSETQ. V was cut by 4 bases and J by 4 bases, with 12 bases left in between. This CDR3 has 13 amino acids. In DNA form, the CDR3 reads TGCGCCAGCAGCGGATGGAGTGGATACGAGCAGTACTTC. Protein sequence: CASSGWSGYEQYF.

This clonotype was counted at least ten times. This sequence joins TRBV20-1 and TRBJ2-1; TRBD2 matches 7 bases. Germline V gives CDR1 DFQATT, CDR2 SNEGSKA (reference sequence). The CDR3 runs 14 residues. Trimming took 3 bases from V and 4 from J; bases not matched to a gene: 6. Here the CDR3 reads CSARVSGVYNEQFF. For the CDR3, the DNA is TGCAGTGCTAGGGTGAGCGGGGTTTACAATGAGCAGTTCTTC.

This clonotype turned up a few times. The gene calls are TRBV27 and TRBJ2-1, with 8 bases that match TRBD2. CDR1 and CDR2 from the germline V gene are MNHEY and SMNVEV (reference sequence). The CDR3 consists of 13 residues. With V trimmed by 5 bases and J by 8 bases, 5 bases remained unmatched. The CDR3 here is CASSGLASYEQFF. The CDR3 coding sequence is TGTGCCAGCAGTGGACTAGCTAGCTATGAGCAGTTCTTC.

The table lists this clonotype with a few counts. This sequence joins TRBV27 and TRBJ2-1; a weak D match, TRBD1 (6 bases). Germline V gives CDR1 MNHEY, CDR2 SMNVEV (reference sequence). V lost 10 bases, J lost 1 base, and 23 bases lay in between. CDR3 length: 17 residues. The CDR3 DNA reads as TGTGCCAACAAGGGGGTAGTAGTAGGGAGTTCCTACAATGAGCAGTTCTTC. Amino acid sequence: CANKGVVVGSSYNEQFF.

There are a few counts of this clonotype. The chain employs TRBV3-1 and TRBJ1-3; a possible D gene is TRBD1 (6 bases). Germline V gene lookup returns CDR1 LGHDT and CDR2 YNNKEL (reference sequence). The V and J ends lost 4 bases and 8 bases respectively, with 15 bases between them. The CDR3 has 14 residues. CDR3 protein: CASSRDAQGDTIYF. For the CDR3, the DNA is TGTGCCAGCAGCCGGGACGCACAGGGAGACACCATATATTTT.

V usage is TRBV11-2 and J usage is TRBJ2-7; D is undetermined. The CDR3 runs 14 residues. The V end was cut by 8 bases, the J end by 0 bases, with 14 bases between. The germline CDR1 and CDR2 sequences are SGHAT and FQNNGV. Here the CDR3 DNA reads TGTGCCAGCGTTCCCCCCGGATTCTCCTACGAGCAGTACTTC. As protein: CASVPPGFSYEQYF. The full variable domain, completed using reference TRBV11-2 and TRBJ2-7, is EAGVAQSPRYKIIEKRQSVAFWCNPISGHATLYWYQQILGQGPKLLIQFQNNGVVDDSQLPKDRFSAERLKGVDSTLKIQPAKLEDSAVYLCASVPPGFSYEQYFGPGTRLTVT.

The chain links TRBV18 to TRBJ1-5; 8 bases match TRBD1. Per the germline V gene, CDR1 is KGHSH and CDR2 is LQKENI. The CDR3 runs to 14 residues. V gave up 3 bases and J gave up 4 bases; unmatched junction bases: 2. The CDR3 bases are TGTGCCAGCTCACCTCGACAGGGGAATCAGCCCCAGCATTTT. Encoded protein: CASSPRQGNQPQHF.

This clonotype has at least ten counts. V and J are TRBV12-3 or TRBV12-4 and TRBJ2-7, with 8 bases that match TRBD1. Trimming cost V 5 bases and J 4 bases; bases outside gene matches: 7. CDR3 length: 14 residues. The CDR3 region has the DNA TGTGCCAGCAGTGTCCAGGGGGCGGATTACGAGCAGTACTTC. Amino acids: CASSVQGADYEQYF.

This clonotype was seen a handful of times. The chain recombines TRBV3-1 with TRBJ2-3; TRBD2 matches 11 bases. The CDR3 length is 16 residues. V lost 4 bases and J lost 1; bases outside the gene matches: 4. CDR1 and CDR2 (germline): LGHDT, YNNKEL (reference sequence). The CDR3 sequence: CASSPGTSGRTDTQYF. DNA of the CDR3: TGTGCCAGCAGCCCCGGGACTAGCGGACGCACAGATACGCAGTATTTT.

This clonotype has at least ten counts. The chain recombines TRBV29-1 with TRBJ2-6, with 7 bases matching TRBD1. CDR3 length: 15 residues. The J segment lost 0 bases and the V segment lost 5 bases, leaving 4 bases of the junction unmatched. From germline, CDR1 is SQVTM and CDR2 ANQGSEA. CDR3 residues: CSVSRDSSGANVLTF. Here the CDR3 DNA reads TGCAGCGTTAGCCGGGACAGCTCTGGGGCCAACGTCCTGACTTTC.

This clonotype was seen many times. The chain carries TRBV9 and TRBJ2-1, with TRBD2 matching over 12 bases. Germline lookup yields CDR1 SGDLS and CDR2 YYNGEE. This CDR3 contains 15 residues. The junction had 4 bases not matched to a gene; V was cut back by 1 base and J by 8 bases. The CDR3 sequence: CASSVTSGRIDEQFF. Written as DNA, the CDR3 is TGTGCCAGCAGCGTAACTAGCGGGAGGATCGATGAGCAGTTCTTC.

On this clonotype: A read error may explain this, as a much larger clone is one base away. The V call is TRBV5-1, the J call TRBJ2-5; D is undetermined. The length of the CDR3 is 13 residues. Germline-derived CDR1 and CDR2 are SGHRS and YFSETQ. The CDR3 DNA reads TGCGCCGGCAGCTTGGGAAAACTGGAGACCCAGTACTTC. It translates to CAGSLGKLETQYF.

V usage is TRBV28 and J usage is TRBJ2-1, with 7 bases that match TRBD2. This CDR3 has 15 amino acids. Germline CDR1 is MDHEN and CDR2 is SYDVKM. The V segment lost 4 bases and the J segment 5 bases; nucleotides outside the gene matches: 8. The DNA for the CDR3 is TGTGCCAGCAGTTCTGGCGGGAGTGGGGACAATGAGCAGTTCTTC. Its translation is CASSSGGSGDNEQFF.

This chain joins TRBV7-9 and TRBJ2-7, with TRBD2 matching over 10 bases. V trimming: 5 bases; J trimming: 3 bases; junction bases outside the gene matches: 10. This CDR3 spans 16 amino acids. From germline, CDR1 is SEHNR and CDR2 FQNEAQ (reference sequence). The DNA for the CDR3 is TGTGCCAGCAGCCCCCCAGGTAGCGGGAGGATCTACGAGCAGTACTTC. Its protein product is CASSPPGSGRIYEQYF.

The chain carries TRBV28 and TRBJ2-3; D remains unclear. CDR1 is MDHEN and CDR2 is SYDVKM in the germline V gene. Between the trimmed V and J ends, which lost 5 bases and 3 bases, there was a span of 12 bases. This CDR3 has 14 residues. The CDR3 loop reads CASSHRPSTDTQYF. The CDR3 region has the DNA TGTGCCAGCAGTCATAGACCATCGACAGATACGCAGTATTTT.

This clonotype has only a few counts. The chain is built from TRBV7-9 and TRBJ2-3; D is unresolved. Germline CDR1 is SEHNR and CDR2 is FQNEAQ (reference sequence). CDR3 size: 14 residues. The V and J ends lost 5 bases and 3 bases respectively, with 12 bases between them. The CDR3 spells CASSTPVGTDTQYF. Here the CDR3 DNA reads TGTGCCAGCAGCACCCCGGTCGGGACAGATACGCAGTATTTT.

The rearrangement links TRBV27 to TRBJ2-1; TRBD1 agrees at 9 bases. The CDR3 consists of 15 residues. The V gene's germline CDR1 is MNHEY and CDR2 SMNVEV (reference sequence). J gave up 7 bases and V 2 bases, and 6 bases lay outside the gene matches. This chain's CDR3 is CASSLAPGQGNEQFF. As DNA, the CDR3 is TGTGCCAGCAGTTTAGCCCCGGGACAGGGAAATGAGCAGTTCTTC.

V gene TRBV30 combines with J gene TRBJ1-1; 8 bases fit TRBD1. V shed 0 bases, J shed 10 bases, and the junction held 4 bases outside the gene matches. Germline-derived CDR1 and CDR2 are GTSNPN and SVGIG (reference sequence). The CDR3 runs 12 residues. CDR3 in amino acids: CAWSVGQDGAFF. CDR3 nucleotides: TGTGCCTGGAGTGTGGGACAGGATGGAGCTTTCTTT.

This chain connects TRBV5-1 to TRBJ2-7; D may be TRBD2 (6 bases). CDR3 length: 14 residues. Trimming took off 1 base at V and 3 bases at J, with 11 bases between the two ends. Looked up from germline, CDR1 is SGHRS and CDR2 is YFSETQ. The CDR3 here is CASSLHGSGYEQYF. DNA for the CDR3: TGCGCCAGCAGCTTGCACGGGAGTGGCTACGAGCAGTACTTC.

This clonotype was counted only a few times. The chain combines TRBV18 with TRBJ2-7, with 10 bases fitting TRBD2. Germline V CDR1 and CDR2: KGHSH, LQKENI. V lost 2 bases, J lost 2 bases, and 3 bases stayed unmatched. There are 15 residues in the CDR3. The DNA for the CDR3 is TGTGCCAGCTCACCAACTAGCGGGGCGACCTACGAGCAGTACTTC. It encodes CASSPTSGATYEQYF.